This T cell receptor (beta chain) appears in the sequencing data of a study of shared clonotypes between healthy human individuals. Assay: immunoSEQ multiplex PCR; the TCRdb copy retains only in-frame clones and omits some. This table has about 2 million clones, approximately 95% appearing once. Naive CD8 cells comprised CD45RO-negative, CCR7-positively selected cells, excluding terminally differentiated effector memory CD45RA+ cells. The CDR3 is 16 amino acids. V was trimmed by 5 bases and J by 1 base, leaving 16 bases between them. In germline, CDR1 is SEHNR, CDR2 FQNEAQ (reference sequence). Sequencing input: naive CD8+ T cells sorted from blood. This sequence was found in a man aged 18 to 35 in good health. The rearrangement uses TRBV7-9 and TRBJ2-3; a weak D match, TRBD2 (6 bases). CDR3 sequence (DNA): TGTGCCAGCAGCCTATTTGTAGCTAGCGGCACAGATACGCAGTATTTT. Translation gives CASSLFVASGTDTQYF.